This entry lists 30 T cell receptor beta chains sequenced from one sample in a study of shared T cell receptors in the human thymus. Measured with immunoSEQ multiplex PCR; TCRdb has only the in-frame clones, and not every one. The repertoire has hundreds of thousands of clones, more than 85% of them found once; the top ten carry 0.015% to 0.02%. The sequenced sample was thymocytes. These receptors all stem from a human donor.

The chain has TRBV7-2 and TRBJ2-7; D is possibly TRBD1 or TRBD2 (6 bases each). Trimming pared 5 bases from V and 3 bases from J, leaving 14 bases between. This CDR3 has 14 residues. Germline loops: CDR1 SGHTA, CDR2 FQGNSA. CDR3 coding DNA: TGTGCCAGCAGCCGGGGGCAGACACTCTACGAGCAGTACTTC. Encoded protein: CASSRGQTLYEQYF.

The gene calls are TRBV9 and TRBJ2-3; no definite D call. V lost 4 bases and J 0 bases, leaving 15 bases between the germline ends. This CDR3 has 16 residues. Germline assignment: CDR1 SGDLS and CDR2 YYNGEE. In DNA, the CDR3 is TGTGCCAGCAGCCCGCGACATACATCTAGCACAGATACGCAGTATTTT. Its translation is CASSPRHTSSTDTQYF.

This clone was detected once. The chain employs TRBV21-1 and TRBJ2-7; the table names TRBD1, a call not compared with the DNA. TRBV21-1 constitutes a pseudogene. This CDR3 region has 15 residues. CDR3 protein: CASSETGTGRAEQYF. CDR3 DNA: TGTGCCAGCAGCGAAACCGGGACAGGGAGGGCCGAGCAGTACTTC.

This chain uses TRBV27 with TRBJ2-7; 8 nucleotides align to TRBD2. After removal of 3 bases from V and 2 bases from J, the junction contained 6 bases not matched to a gene. Germline V gene data show CDR1 as MNHEY and CDR2 as SMNVEV (reference sequence). The CDR3 has 15 residues. The CDR3, as DNA: TGTGCCAGCAGTTTTGGAGCGGGAGCCGCCTACGAGCAGTACTTC. Encoded protein: CASSFGAGAAYEQYF.

The chain links TRBV9 to TRBJ1-1; D may be TRBD1 (5 bases). The CDR3 runs 15 residues. Germline V lookup: CDR1 SGDLS, CDR2 YYNGEE. V lost 0 bases and J 1 base, leaving 10 bases between the germline ends. The CDR3 loop is CASSVAGVGNTEAFF. The CDR3, as DNA: TGTGCCAGCAGCGTAGCGGGGGTAGGGAACACTGAAGCTTTCTTT.

Comment on this clone: At one end the junction does not follow the germline gene, possibly because of a read error. The V and J genes are TRBV7-7 and TRBJ2-5; maybe TRBD2 (6 bases). The DNA end favors TRBJ2-7, so the J call may be wrong. CDR3 length equals 14 residues. Germline V gene sequence: CDR1 SSHAT, CDR2 FNYEAQ (reference sequence). CDR3 residues: CASNLTLAGYEQYF. The CDR3 DNA sequence: TGTGCTAGCAACCTCACACTAGCCGGGTACGAGCAGTACTTC.

The V call is TRBV6-5, the J call TRBJ1-5; 9 bases match TRBD1. This CDR3 comprises 16 residues. The V segment lost 2 bases and the J segment 2 bases; nucleotides outside the gene matches: 4. Germline V gives CDR1 MNHEY, CDR2 SVGAGI. CDR3 DNA: TGTGCCAGCAGTTACGGGACAGGGATCTGCAATCAGCCCCAGCATTTT. Amino acids: CASSYGTGICNQPQHF.

This chain uses TRBV27 with TRBJ2-7; maybe TRBD2 (6 bases). Germline assignment: CDR1 MNHEY and CDR2 SMNVEV (reference sequence). The CDR3 totals 13 residues. Between the trimmed V and J ends, which lost 8 bases and 2 bases, there was a span of 13 bases. CDR3 DNA: TGTGCCAGCGGAGGGCCAGAGGCCTACGAGCAGTACTTC. Translating gives CASGGPEAYEQYF.

The chain employs TRBV2 and TRBJ1-2; D ambiguous. Between the trimmed V and J ends, which lost 6 bases and 4 bases, there was a span of 9 bases. This CDR3 is 12 amino acids long. Germline-derived CDR1 and CDR2 are SNHLY and FYNNEI. The CDR3 reads CASSPDLYGYTF. The CDR3 region has the DNA TGTGCCAGCAGCCCGGACCTCTATGGCTACACCTTC.

This clone was seen once. CDR3 sequence: CASSRRWAQETQYF. The CDR3 DNA reads TGTGCCAGCAGCCGTAGGTGGGCCCAAGAGACCCAGTACTTC. This chain connects TRBV5-6 to TRBJ2-5; D is unclear. This CDR3 comprises 14 residues. Germline CDR1 SGHDT, CDR2 YYEEEE. With 4 bases removed from V and 1 base from J, the gap between germline ends came to 11 bases.

This chain links TRBV6-1 with TRBJ2-7; D gene unclear. The length of the CDR3 is 16 residues. CDR1 MNHNS and CDR2 SASEGT come from the germline V gene. V gave up 2 bases and J gave up 1 base, with 15 bases separating them. CDR3 coding DNA: TGTGCCAGCAGTGAATGGGCCGGGTCAAAGTCCTACGAGCAGTACTTC. This codes for CASSEWAGSKSYEQYF.

For the CDR3, the DNA is TGTGCCAGCAGAGGCCCCGCAGGACTTAATCAGCCCCAGCATTTT. This translates into CASRGPAGLNQPQHF. This sequence joins TRBV6-5 and TRBJ1-5; D gene uncertain. Trimming cost V 6 bases and J 4 bases, with 16 bases left between them. The CDR3 contains 15 residues. Looked up from germline, CDR1 is MNHEY and CDR2 is SVGAGI.

The chain couples TRBV28 to TRBJ2-6; D may be TRBD1 (6 bases). CDR3 length: 15 amino acids. The V end was cut by 6 bases, the J end by 8 bases, with 17 bases between. Germline assignment: CDR1 MDHEN and CDR2 SYDVKM. The CDR3 protein is CASSPGQFPPNVLTF. The DNA for the CDR3 is TGTGCCAGCAGCCCTGGACAGTTCCCCCCCAACGTCCTGACTTTC.

In regard to this clone: Other DNA sequences in the sample encode the same CDR3. The chain has TRBV28 and TRBJ1-2; 10 positions agree with TRBD1. CDR1 and CDR2 from the germline V gene are MDHEN and SYDVKM. The CDR3 extends over 14 amino acids. J was trimmed by 4 bases and V by 2 bases; bases with no gene match: 1. This chain's CDR3 is CASSLRQGAYGYTF. The CDR3 DNA is TGTGCCAGCAGTTTACGACAGGGGGCCTATGGCTACACCTTC.

J is TRBJ2-7 and V is TRBV5-1, with TRBD2 identical over 7 bases. CDR1 and CDR2 from the germline V gene are SGHRS and YFSETQ. After removal of 2 bases from V and 4 bases from J, the junction contained 12 bases not matched to a gene. There are 16 residues in the CDR3. The CDR3 DNA is TGCGCCAGCAGCTTTCCTAGCGGCCCACGGCCGTACGAGCAGTACTTC. This codes for CASSFPSGPRPYEQYF.

V usage is TRBV4-2 and J usage is TRBJ2-5, with 7 positions matching TRBD2. The CDR3 length is 17 residues. Germline CDR1 is LGHNA and CDR2 is YNFKEQ. V lost 1 base, J lost 5 bases, and 13 bases stayed unmatched. The CDR3 here is CASSQGRRAGEAETQYF. DNA of the CDR3: TGTGCCAGCAGCCAAGGGAGGCGGGCGGGAGAAGCGGAGACCCAGTACTTC.

This rearrangement joins TRBV2 to TRBJ2-3, with a tentative D call TRBD2 (5 bases). The CDR3 is 18 amino acids. Trimming removed 4 bases at V and 5 bases at J, with 25 bases between. Germline V gene lookup returns CDR1 SNHLY and CDR2 FYNNEI. As DNA, the CDR3 is TGTGCCAGCAGTGGACCAAGAACAGTGTCCGGGAAGGGAGATACGCAGTATTTT. It translates to CASSGPRTVSGKGDTQYF.

The chain combines TRBV2 with TRBJ2-7; 8 nucleotides line up with TRBD2. CDR1 and CDR2 (germline): SNHLY, FYNNEI. The CDR3 totals 15 residues. The ends lost 8 bases at V and 5 bases at J; junction bases unmatched: 14. This CDR3 is CASDVPGTSSHEQYF. The DNA of the CDR3 is TGTGCCAGCGACGTTCCTGGGACTAGTAGCCACGAGCAGTACTTC. Full variable domain (missing parts from reference TRBV2 and TRBJ2-7): EPEVTQTPSHQVTQMGQEVILRCVPISNHLYFYWYRQILGQKVEFLVSFYNNEISEKSEIFDDQFSVERPDGSNFTLKIRSTKLEDSAMYFCASDVPGTSSHEQYFGPGTRLTVT.

The chain couples TRBV18 to TRBJ1-3; the D is unclear. The germline V gene encodes CDR1 KGHSH and CDR2 LQKENI. Trimming shortened V by 7 bases and J by 2 bases, and 15 bases separated the two germline ends. CDR3 length: 15 amino acids. The CDR3 reads CASCQTELAGNTIYF. Written as DNA, the CDR3 is TGTGCCAGCTGTCAGACGGAACTTGCTGGAAACACCATATATTTT.

This clone was counted once. The V call is TRBV7-9, the J call TRBJ2-2; 13 positions agree with TRBD2. Germline CDR1 reads SEHNR; CDR2 reads FQNEAQ (reference sequence). Trimming removed 7 bases from V and 7 bases from J; junction bases left unmatched: 9. The CDR3 runs to 16 residues. In DNA form, the CDR3 reads TGTGCCAGCACCCAGTGGACTAGCGGGAGTGGCGGGGAGCTGTTTTTT. Its protein product is CASTQWTSGSGGELFF.

The CDR3 spells CASSLAYFDEQFF. The CDR3, as DNA: TGTGCCAGCAGCTTAGCGTATTTTGATGAGCAGTTCTTC. The rearrangement links TRBV7-2 to TRBJ2-1; D is ambiguous. This CDR3 is built from 13 residues. Trimming left V 0 bases short and J 8 bases short, with 8 bases between. Germline loops: CDR1 SGHTA, CDR2 FQGNSA.

The V call is TRBV28, the J call TRBJ2-2, with D perhaps matching TRBD2 (5 bases). Germline V gives CDR1 MDHEN, CDR2 SYDVKM. The CDR3 sequence is 15 residues long. The ends were cut back, 6 bases at V and 13 bases at J, with 24 bases in the middle. The CDR3 DNA sequence: TGTGCCAGCAGCTCCCCCAGCGGAGACCCCGTGGGGCTGTTTTTT. Protein: CASSSPSGDPVGLFF.

The gene calls are TRBV28 and TRBJ1-4; D possibly corresponds to TRBD1 (6 bases). The germline V gene has CDR1 MDHEN and CDR2 SYDVKM. The CDR3 totals 12 residues. Trimming shortened V by 2 bases and J by 8 bases, and 6 bases separated the two germline ends. In nucleotides, the CDR3 is TGTGCCAGCAGTTTAAGGGGGGAAAAACTGTTTTTT. Translated, it gives CASSLRGEKLFF.

The J gene is TRBJ2-7, the V gene TRBV10-3, with D possibly being TRBD2 (7 bases). The CDR3 has 19 amino acids. Germline assignment: CDR1 ENHRY and CDR2 SYGVKD. Trimming left V 6 bases short and J 7 bases short, with 34 bases between. In nucleotides, the CDR3 is TGTGCCATCAGCGAGCAACACAGGGAGCCGGCTTGCGGGAGCCTGGAGCAGTACTTC. Translating it yields CAISEQHREPACGSLEQYF.

This clone has just one count. This chain connects TRBV28 to TRBJ1-2, with D perhaps matching TRBD1 (6 bases). CDR1 is MDHEN and CDR2 is SYDVKM in the germline V gene. The CDR3 runs to 13 residues. Trimming took off 3 bases at V and 8 bases at J, with 13 bases between the two ends. CDR3 in amino acids: CASSFSDSNGYTF. The CDR3 coding sequence is TGTGCCAGCAGTTTTTCGGACAGTAACGGCTACACCTTC.

The chain combines TRBV11-2 with TRBJ2-1, with D possibly TRBD2 on 6 matching bases. CDR1 and CDR2 (germline): SGHAT, FQNNGV. CDR3 size: 18 residues. Trimming pared 4 bases from V and 4 bases from J, leaving 23 bases between. The CDR3 is CASSSNRDVKAGYNEQFF. CDR3 DNA: TGTGCCAGCAGCTCTAACCGGGACGTTAAGGCGGGGTACAATGAGCAGTTCTTC. Filled out from reference TRBV11-2 and TRBJ2-1, the complete variable domain reads EAGVAQSPRYKIIEKRQSVAFWCNPISGHATLYWYQQILGQGPKLLIQFQNNGVVDDSQLPKDRFSAERLKGVDSTLKIQPAKLEDSAVYLCASSSNRDVKAGYNEQFFGPGTRLTVL.

This rearrangement joins TRBV15 to TRBJ2-1, with 13 bases fitting TRBD2. Germline CDR1 reads LNHNV; CDR2 reads YYDKDF (reference sequence). After removal of 0 bases from V and 6 bases from J, the junction contained 2 bases not matched to a gene. The CDR3 extends over 16 amino acids. The CDR3 coding sequence is TGTGCCACCAGCAGAGATACTAGCGGGAGGGTCAATGAGCAGTTCTTC. Translating gives CATSRDTSGRVNEQFF.

The chain recombines TRBV15 with TRBJ2-7, with D maybe TRBD2 (5 bases). Germline CDR1 is LNHNV and CDR2 is YYDKDF (reference sequence). The CDR3 has 13 residues. The V and J ends lost 6 bases and 3 bases respectively, with 12 bases between them. The CDR3 bases are TGTGCCACCAGTACCACCCGGGACTACGAGCAGTACTTC. Protein product: CATSTTRDYEQYF.

CDR3 nucleotide sequence: TGTGCCAGCTCACGATCGGTCGGGGAGCTGTTTTTT. Translation gives CASSRSVGELFF. The J gene is TRBJ2-2, the V gene TRBV18; D call uncertain. CDR1 is KGHSH, CDR2 LQKENI, per germline. The CDR3 loop spans 12 amino acids. V dropped 4 bases and J dropped 7 bases, with 7 bases sitting between them.

This CDR3 reads CASSPDSGGEQFF. For the CDR3, the DNA is TGTGCCAGCAGCCCGGACAGTGGAGGCGAGCAGTTCTTC. V gene TRBV6-6 combines with J gene TRBJ2-1; TRBD1 might be the D (6 bases). The CDR3 contains 13 residues. V gave up 6 bases and J gave up 10 bases, with 16 bases separating them. Per the germline V gene, CDR1 is MNHNY and CDR2 is SVGAGI (reference sequence).